This T cell receptor (beta chain) stems from a study of blood T cell repertoires in COVID-19. Study as a whole: The cDNA or gDNA used as material had been derived from T cells, B-cell-depleted T cells, or PBMCs.

The CDR3 sequence is 13 residues long. V lost 3 bases, J lost 9 bases, and 12 bases lay in between. Germline V CDR1 and CDR2: LNHDA, SQIVND (reference sequence). Authors' analysis steps: Reference gene primer amplification gave estimated nucleated cell counts. Clones were read by immunoSEQ multiplex PCR, and TCRdb kept only the in-frame ones, dropping some. V and J calls and clone size are those listed in that table; D and trimming were worked out from the DNA. The data contain approximately 220,000 clones, just over 85% of them singletons. This TCR was sampled from a man aged 45 to 65 with acute or convalescent COVID-19. The source material was peripheral blood. This chain joins TRBV19 and TRBJ1-5; D remains ambiguous. The CDR3 nucleotides read TGTGCCAGTAGTATGTATAGTCATGGGCCCCAGCATTTT. The encoded protein is CASSMYSHGPQHF.